These 29 T cell receptor beta chains were all obtained from the same sample, sequenced in a study of blood T cell repertoires in COVID-19. Libraries were prepared by immunoSEQ multiplex PCR; TCRdb keeps only in-frame clonotypes and omits some of them. This sample has approximately 240,000 clones, with about 90% found just once. The material sequenced was PBMCs or T cells enriched from blood (not recorded which). These receptors originate from a woman under 30 who had recovered from COVID-19.

This clone appeared a single time. The rearrangement uses TRBV4-1 and TRBJ1-2, with TRBD1 matching 7 bases. Losses at the gene ends were 2 bases for V and 5 bases for J; bases not matched to a gene: 8. Germline lookup yields CDR1 MGHRA and CDR2 YSYEKL. This CDR3 has 15 residues. CDR3 sequence reads: CASSQSGTAPYGYTF. CDR3 sequence (DNA): TGCGCCAGCAGCCAATCCGGGACAGCACCATATGGCTACACCTTC.

This chain links TRBV25-1 with TRBJ2-2; tentatively, D is TRBD2 (6 bases). Per the germline V gene, CDR1 is MGHDK and CDR2 is SYGVNS. The ends were cut back, 7 bases at V and 5 bases at J, with 17 bases in the middle. The CDR3 spans 15 residues. CDR3 in amino acids: CASTDSRRGTGELFF. The CDR3 DNA is TGTGCCAGCACCGACAGCCGGCGGGGAACCGGGGAGCTGTTTTTT.

CDR3 DNA: TGTGCCAGCAGCGCACAGCCGGGACTGGAGTTCGTAAAGCAGTTCTTC. It is translated as CASSAQPGLEFVKQFF. The rearrangement links TRBV9 to TRBJ2-1; D may be TRBD2 (6 bases). Trimming left V 3 bases short and J 11 bases short, with 24 bases between. Germline CDR1 is SGDLS and CDR2 is YYNGEE. The CDR3 length is 16 residues.

The chain has TRBV5-4 and TRBJ2-5; 10 bases line up with TRBD2. The germline gives CDR1 SGHNT, CDR2 YYREEE (reference sequence). The junction had 9 bases not matched to a gene; V was cut back by 4 bases and J by 0 bases. The CDR3 runs 17 residues. The CDR3 reads CASSLGEAGGHQETQYF. CDR3 in DNA: TGTGCCAGCAGCCTCGGGGAAGCGGGGGGGCACCAAGAGACCCAGTACTTC. Full variable domain (outside the CDR3, taken from reference TRBV5-4 and TRBJ2-5): ETGVTQSPTHLIKTRGQQVTLRCSSQSGHNTVSWYQQALGQGPQFIFQYYREEENGRGNFPPRFSGLQFPNYSSELNVNALELDDSALYLCASSLGEAGGHQETQYFGPGTRLLVL.

The rearrangement uses TRBV15 and TRBJ2-7; TRBD1 matches at 7 bases. Germline assignment: CDR1 LNHNV and CDR2 YYDKDF (reference sequence). J gave up 4 bases and V 3 bases, and 9 bases lay outside the gene matches. The CDR3 totals 15 residues. The DNA of the CDR3 is TGTGCCACCAGCAGCCGACAGGGTGCCCCTTACGAGCAGTACTTC. Translation gives CATSSRQGAPYEQYF.

The rearrangement joins TRBV10-3 to TRBJ1-6; D is uncertain. Per germline, CDR1 ENHRY and CDR2 SYGVKD. Deletions cut 6 bases from V and 6 bases from J, with 12 bases between. This CDR3 has 14 amino acids. Here the CDR3 reads CAIRAQEGNSPLHF. The CDR3 nucleotides are TGTGCCATCAGGGCGCAAGAGGGTAATTCACCCCTCCACTTT.

The J gene is TRBJ1-4, the V gene TRBV9; no clear D. Germline assignment: CDR1 SGDLS and CDR2 YYNGEE. The ends were cut back, 2 bases at V and 4 bases at J, with 9 bases in the middle. This CDR3 is 14 amino acids long. The CDR3 region is CASSVPGVNEKLFF. CDR3 bases: TGTGCCAGCAGCGTTCCCGGGGTTAATGAAAAACTGTTTTTT.

The table lists this clone with a count of one. The genes are TRBV5-1 and TRBJ2-7; 7 nucleotides line up with TRBD1. In germline, CDR1 is SGHRS, CDR2 YFSETQ. The CDR3 has 17 amino acids. V lost 0 bases to trimming and J lost 2 bases; unmatched junction nucleotides: 11. The CDR3 loop reads CASSLGPFSTGTYEQYF. The CDR3 nucleotides are TGCGCCAGCAGCTTGGGGCCGTTCTCGACAGGGACCTACGAGCAGTACTTC.

The V gene is TRBV3-1 (or the pseudogene TRBV3-2), the J gene TRBJ2-7; possibly TRBD2 for D (5 bases). The germline V gene has CDR1 LGHDT and CDR2 YNNKEL (reference sequence). The CDR3 consists of 13 residues. V was pared by 0 bases and J by 12 bases, with 15 bases between. CDR3 sequence: CASSQDPGSLRYF. Written as DNA, the CDR3 is TGTGCCAGCAGCCAAGACCCGGGATCCCTAAGGTACTTC.

The chain has TRBV18 and TRBJ1-2, with TRBD1 matching 7 bases. Germline V lookup: CDR1 KGHSH, CDR2 LQKENI. The V gene end was trimmed by 3 bases and the J gene end by 4 bases; junction bases not matched to a gene: 11. This CDR3 region has 16 residues. The CDR3 bases are TGTGCCAGCTCACCTTCTACAGGGGATTACTTCTATGGCTACACCTTC. Protein: CASSPSTGDYFYGYTF.

The rearrangement uses TRBV28 and TRBJ1-4; D is unclear. Trimming shortened V by 1 base and J by 1 base, and 4 bases separated the two germline ends. This CDR3 is built from 14 residues. Germline CDR1 is MDHEN and CDR2 is SYDVKM. Written as DNA, the CDR3 is TGTGCCAGCAGTTTATTGAGAACTAATGAAAAACTGTTTTTT. It specifies CASSLLRTNEKLFF.

This chain connects TRBV3-1 (or the pseudogene TRBV3-2) to TRBJ2-5; 10 nucleotides align to TRBD2. The CDR3 runs to 18 residues. Trimming removed 0 bases from V and 5 bases from J; junction bases left unmatched: 12. From germline, CDR1 is LGHDT and CDR2 YNNKEL (reference sequence). The DNA for the CDR3 is TGTGCCAGCAGCCAAGATGGGGGTAGCGGGGGGCTCCGGGAGACCCAGTACTTC. Amino acids: CASSQDGGSGGLRETQYF.

The chain is built from TRBV5-1 and TRBJ2-1, with TRBD2 as a possible D gene (5 bases). The V end lost 4 bases, the J end lost 1 base, and 9 bases lay between the germline ends. Germline CDR1 reads SGHRS; CDR2 reads YFSETQ. The CDR3 length is 14 residues. DNA of the CDR3: TGCGCCAGCAGCCCGGGGTCGTCCTACAATGAGCAGTTCTTC. Translating gives CASSPGSSYNEQFF.

The chain couples TRBV19 to TRBJ2-3; D gene uncertain. Trimming removed 1 base from V and 2 bases from J, with 4 bases in between. CDR3 size: 13 residues. The germline V gene encodes CDR1 LNHDA and CDR2 SQIVND (reference sequence). This CDR3 reads CASSIVVTDTQYF. The CDR3 DNA reads TGTGCCAGTAGTATAGTAGTCACAGATACGCAGTATTTT.

This rearrangement joins TRBV5-5 to TRBJ1-1; D call uncertain. The CDR3 contains 14 residues. Germline CDR1 and CDR2: SGHKS and YYEKEE (reference sequence). With 10 bases removed from V and 1 base from J, the gap between germline ends came to 17 bases. The chain's CDR3 is CAGQPDIRNTEAFF. In DNA, the CDR3 is TGTGCCGGGCAGCCTGACATTCGGAACACTGAAGCTTTCTTT.

The rearrangement uses TRBV7-8 and TRBJ2-3; 7 bases fit TRBD2. With V trimmed by 7 bases and J by 3 bases, 10 bases remained unmatched. The germline V gene has CDR1 SGHVS and CDR2 FQNEAQ. The CDR3 runs 15 residues. Here the CDR3 reads CASIEREGRTDTQYF. CDR3 sequence (DNA): TGTGCCAGCATCGAAAGGGAGGGCAGGACAGATACGCAGTATTTT.

The chain combines TRBV7-9 with TRBJ1-2; the D is unclear. CDR1 SEHNR and CDR2 FQNEAQ come from the germline V gene (reference sequence). The ends were cut back, 0 bases at V and 8 bases at J, with 13 bases in the middle. The CDR3 is 14 amino acids. The CDR3 sequence is CASSLAAGSRGYTF. CDR3 nucleotides: TGTGCCAGCAGCTTAGCTGCAGGAAGTCGGGGCTACACCTTC.

The V gene is TRBV15, the J gene TRBJ2-3; a weak D match, TRBD2 (6 bases). The CDR3 sequence is 15 residues long. In germline, CDR1 is LNHNV, CDR2 YYDKDF (reference sequence). Between the trimmed V and J ends, which lost 0 bases and 5 bases, there was a span of 12 bases. DNA for the CDR3: TGTGCCACCAGCAGAGATTCGGGACTCGTAGATACGCAGTATTTT. This gives the protein CATSRDSGLVDTQYF.

The CDR3 loop is CASSYWDYSNTGELFF. DNA for the CDR3: TGTGCCAGCAGTTATTGGGACTATTCGAACACCGGGGAGCTGTTTTTT. V and J are TRBV6-2 or TRBV6-3 and TRBJ2-2; 7 positions agree with TRBD2. Germline CDR1 reads MNHEY; CDR2 reads SVGEGT. CDR3 length: 16 amino acids. V shed 3 bases and J 0 bases; nucleotides not matched to a gene: 4.

The chain is built from TRBV3-1 (or the pseudogene TRBV3-2) and TRBJ1-6, with D uncertain. The germline V gene has CDR1 LGHDT and CDR2 YNNKEL (reference sequence). V lost 2 bases, J lost 6 bases, and 17 bases lay in between. The CDR3 has 17 amino acids. The CDR3 sequence is CASSQPPQGGSNSPLHF. The CDR3 DNA reads TGTGCCAGCAGCCAACCCCCACAAGGAGGGAGTAATTCACCCCTCCACTTT.

The chain recombines TRBV19 with TRBJ1-2; D unresolved. Germline CDR1 reads LNHDA; CDR2 reads SQIVND (reference sequence). V lost 5 bases, J lost 4 bases, and 14 bases lay in between. The CDR3 is made up of 14 amino acids. The CDR3, as DNA: TGTGCCAGTAGTCGCCGGGATCTTGGCTATGGCTACACCTTC. This codes for CASSRRDLGYGYTF.

The V gene is TRBV2, the J gene TRBJ1-6, with 9 nucleotides matching TRBD1. The CDR3 covers 15 residues. Losses at the gene ends were 3 bases for V and 7 bases for J; bases not matched to a gene: 4. Germline CDR1 and CDR2: SNHLY and FYNNEI. CDR3 DNA sequence: TGTGCCAGCAGTGACCCCGGGACAGGGAATTCACCCCTCCACTTT. This gives the protein CASSDPGTGNSPLHF.

The chain combines TRBV19 with TRBJ1-5; 7 bases agree with TRBD1. Germline-derived CDR1 and CDR2 are LNHDA and SQIVND (reference sequence). V shed 5 bases and J 0 bases; nucleotides not matched to a gene: 13. CDR3 size: 18 residues. The CDR3 region has the DNA TGTGCCAGTAGTCTCGGGACAGCAGCTAAATATAGCAATCAGCCCCAGCATTTT. It encodes CASSLGTAAKYSNQPQHF. The complete variable domain, with remaining parts taken from reference TRBV19 and TRBJ1-5, reads DGGITQSPKYLFRKEGQNVTLSCEQNLNHDAMYWYRQDPGQGLRLIYYSQIVNDFQKGDIAEGYSVSREKKESFPLTVTSAQKNPTAFYLCASSLGTAAKYSNQPQHFGDGTRLSIL.

The V call is TRBV7-9, the J call TRBJ2-7; the match to TRBD1 covers 9 bases. The V gene end was trimmed by 5 bases and the J gene end by 3 bases; junction bases not matched to a gene: 5. The CDR3 has 14 amino acids. The germline gives CDR1 SEHNR, CDR2 FQNEAQ (reference sequence). CDR3 sequence reads: CASSGPGQGYEQYF. The CDR3 DNA is TGTGCCAGCAGCGGGCCGGGACAGGGCTACGAGCAGTACTTC.

This clone was recorded once. The chain is built from TRBV7-9 and TRBJ2-3; D is perhaps TRBD2 (6 bases). The germline V gene has CDR1 SEHNR and CDR2 FQNEAQ (reference sequence). The CDR3 runs 13 residues. The V and J ends lost 5 bases and 5 bases respectively, with 11 bases between them. The CDR3 here is CASSPRAGDTQYF. For the CDR3, the DNA is TGTGCCAGCAGCCCGAGAGCGGGAGATACGCAGTATTTT.

The chain is built from TRBV27 and TRBJ1-5, with TRBD1 identical over 8 bases. With 6 bases clipped from V and 5 bases from J, the junction kept 9 bases outside the gene matches. This CDR3 region has 15 residues. The V gene's germline CDR1 is MNHEY and CDR2 SMNVEV (reference sequence). CDR3 DNA: TGTGCCAGCAGCCTAACAGGGGGGCGGTATCAGCCCCAGCATTTT. Its protein product is CASSLTGGRYQPQHF.

The V call is TRBV28, the J call TRBJ2-6, with 8 nucleotides matching TRBD1. This CDR3 is 18 amino acids long. Losses at the gene ends were 3 bases for V and 3 bases for J; bases not matched to a gene: 10. In germline, CDR1 is MDHEN, CDR2 SYDVKM. The chain's CDR3 is CASSFDRGRGGGANVLTF. The CDR3, as DNA: TGTGCCAGCAGTTTCGACAGGGGCCGTGGGGGTGGGGCCAACGTCCTGACTTTC.

The chain joins TRBV4-1 to TRBJ1-5; tentative D call: TRBD1 (6 bases). Per the germline V gene, CDR1 is MGHRA and CDR2 is YSYEKL. This CDR3 is 15 amino acids long. V was cut by 4 bases and J by 2 bases, with 12 bases left in between. The DNA of the CDR3 is TGCGCCAGCAGCCCGGAAACAGGGCGCAATCAGCCCCAGCATTTT. It is translated as CASSPETGRNQPQHF.

The gene calls are TRBV29-1 and TRBJ2-7; D possibly corresponds to TRBD1 (6 bases). The CDR3 has 13 residues. From germline, CDR1 is SQVTM and CDR2 ANQGSEA. Trimming left V 0 bases short and J 3 bases short, with 9 bases between. CDR3 nucleotide sequence: TGCAGCGTTGAAGATTCGGACAGCTACGAGCAGTACTTC. It is translated as CSVEDSDSYEQYF.